Sequencing of this T cell receptor (beta chain) was carried out in a study of patients and donors after allogeneic stem cell transplantation (dated by TCRdb to about 2020). Library preparation used RT-PCR. The data were produced on a NextSeq 550. The raw public data were reprocessed by TCRdb itself: fastp quality trimming at Q25, MiXCR clonotype calling, in-frame beta chains only. Merged by CDR3 protein, the rows form single entries marked with the most common genes and DNA. This sample has about 150,000 distinct CDR3 sequences in its table, and about 24% of those were observed once. The ten biggest clones cover roughly 26% of the sample. At the junction V is shortened by 5 bases and J by 12 bases, with 16 bases in between. From the cysteine through the phenylalanine, the CDR3 covers 12 amino acids. Of the read, only the CDR3 DNA is kept; its 36 bases are in frame from base 1. To note about this clonotype: The antigen this receptor binds is unknown. Base qualities are not recorded, but no much larger clone differs from it by a single base.

The sequence links TRBV12-3 or TRBV12-4 to TRBJ2-5, with TRBD1 perhaps the D gene, on 5 matching bases. The sequence derives from a human donor who was either an allogeneic HSCT recipient or a stem cell or donor lymphocyte infusion donor (not recorded which). It is not recorded whose cells these are; they may come from a transplant donor. Sequencing was performed on blood, either unsorted or a sorted T cell fraction (not recorded which). The nucleotides read TGTGCCAGCAGTGTGACGGACACCTCGAAGTACTTC. It encodes CASSVTDTSKYF.